What follows are 26 T cell receptor beta chains derived from one specimen sequenced in a study of cytomegalovirus exposure and HLA in healthy donors (dated by TCRdb to about 2017). Library preparation used the immunoSEQ multiplex PCR assay. A mixture of 60 forward primers for TCR Vbeta segments and 13 reverse primers for TCR Jbeta segments was used in the multiplex PCR. Entries here come from immuneACCESS through TCRdb and include only in-frame sequences with V and J called. Some clones fail to appear in such tables; in the studies checked, an unresolved V gene covers under half of the shortfall, and the cause of the remainder is unknown. This sample gives about 200,000 clones in total; roughly 78% of them show up just once. 4.4% of the sample comes from the top ten. The sample was PBMCs. These receptors came from a woman in her twenties or thirties in good health and CMV-seropositive.

CDR3 bases: TGTGCCAGCAATCCCAGTTATAGCAATCAGCCCCAGCATTTT. It encodes CASNPSYSNQPQHF. This chain uses TRBV2 with TRBJ1-5; D is unresolved. This CDR3 spans 14 amino acids. CDR1 and CDR2 from the germline V gene are SNHLY and FYNNEI. Trimming removed 7 bases from V and 0 bases from J, with 10 bases in between.

The J gene is TRBJ1-4, the V gene TRBV5-1, with D unclear. CDR1 SGHRS and CDR2 YFSETQ come from the germline V gene. CDR3 length equals 14 residues. The V end lost 5 bases, the J end lost 4 bases, and 12 bases lay between the germline ends. CDR3 in DNA: TGCGCCAGCAGTCGGACTGTTCTTAATGAAAAACTGTTTTTT. As protein: CASSRTVLNEKLFF.

The CDR3 region is CASSYSMMGVETQYF. DNA for the CDR3: TGTGCCAGCAGTTACTCGATGATGGGAGTAGAGACCCAGTACTTC. V usage is TRBV6-5 and J usage is TRBJ2-5, with D possibly TRBD2 on 5 matching bases. The CDR3 loop spans 15 amino acids. CDR1 is MNHEY, CDR2 SVGAGI, per germline. Deletions cut 0 bases from V and 4 bases from J, with 12 bases between.

This clone was seen a single time. The rearrangement links TRBV5-1 to TRBJ1-3, with a tentative D call TRBD1 (6 bases). The germline V gene has CDR1 SGHRS and CDR2 YFSETQ. V was cut by 4 bases and J by 2 bases, with 16 bases left in between. The CDR3 loop spans 16 amino acids. CDR3 coding DNA: TGCGCCAGCAGCCATGGGATGGGGGCAACTGGAAACACCATATATTTT. As protein: CASSHGMGATGNTIYF.

The chain recombines TRBV7-8 with TRBJ2-1; 9 nucleotides match TRBD1. The CDR3 is 14 residues long. Per germline, CDR1 SGHVS and CDR2 FQNEAQ. Germline trimming cut 5 bases from V and 9 bases from J; bases unmatched to any gene: 8. CDR3 coding DNA: TGTGCCAGCAGCCTCAATGGACAGGGGCGTGAGCAGTTCTTC. This encodes CASSLNGQGREQFF.

This chain joins TRBV6-5 and TRBJ2-7; no clear D gene. The CDR3 is made up of 14 amino acids. V was trimmed by 0 bases and J by 0 bases, leaving 6 bases between them. Per the germline V gene, CDR1 is MNHEY and CDR2 is SVGAGI. The CDR3 DNA reads TGTGCCAGCAGTTACTCTACAGACTCCTACGAGCAGTACTTC. It encodes CASSYSTDSYEQYF.

The chain is built from TRBV5-1 and TRBJ2-7, with D possibly being TRBD1 (6 bases). In germline, CDR1 is SGHRS, CDR2 YFSETQ. Trimming pared 3 bases from V and 2 bases from J, leaving 12 bases between. The CDR3 is 14 amino acids. CDR3 amino acids: CASSSLTGTYEQYF. The CDR3 DNA follows: TGCGCCAGCAGCTCTCTTACAGGGACCTACGAGCAGTACTTC.

The chain links TRBV5-4 to TRBJ2-5, with D perhaps matching TRBD1 (6 bases). Judging by the DNA end, TRBJ2-7 fits better; the J call may be wrong. Germline V gives CDR1 SGHNT, CDR2 YYREEE (reference sequence). The CDR3 has 14 amino acids. The CDR3 nucleotides read TGTGCCAGCAGCTTGGAGGGGGACACCTACGAGCAGTACTTC. As protein: CASSLEGDTYEQYF.

This clone was recorded only once. The chain joins TRBV7-8 to TRBJ2-1, with 7 nucleotides matching TRBD2. V dropped 4 bases and J dropped 0; count of bases not matched to a gene: 6. CDR1 and CDR2 from the germline V gene are SGHVS and FQNEAQ. The CDR3 is 16 residues long. The CDR3 sequence is CASSSLGGSSYNEQFF. CDR3 in DNA: TGTGCCAGCAGCTCCCTGGGCGGGAGCTCCTACAATGAGCAGTTCTTC.

The chain carries TRBV6-5 and TRBJ2-7, with a possible D match to TRBD2 (5 bases). Germline V gives CDR1 MNHEY, CDR2 SVGAGI. The CDR3 totals 13 residues. The V gene lost 2 bases and the J gene lost 4 bases, with 9 bases spanning the gap. The CDR3 here is CASSYRGSYEQYF. As DNA, the CDR3 is TGTGCCAGCAGTTACCGGGGTAGTTACGAGCAGTACTTC.

The gene calls are TRBV27 and TRBJ1-2; 10 positions match TRBD1. Germline V CDR1 and CDR2: MNHEY, SMNVEV (reference sequence). CDR3 length: 17 amino acids. The trim removed 1 base at V and 7 bases at J, leaving 12 bases unmatched. CDR3 amino acids: CASSLLVGTGDFGGYTF. The CDR3 nucleotides read TGTGCCAGCAGTTTATTGGTCGGGACAGGGGATTTTGGTGGCTACACCTTC.

The rearrangement uses TRBV6-4 and TRBJ1-3, with TRBD1 identical over 7 bases. V dropped 0 bases and J dropped 0; count of bases not matched to a gene: 20. CDR1 MRHNA and CDR2 SNTAGT come from the germline V gene. The CDR3 is 22 amino acids. In nucleotides, the CDR3 is TGTGCCAGCAGTGACTCTATGGGAGGTGAGGGACAGCCGACCCTCTCTGGAAACACCATATATTTT. Amino acid sequence: CASSDSMGGEGQPTLSGNTIYF.

The chain couples TRBV7-2 to TRBJ1-6, with 7 bases matching TRBD1. V dropped 2 bases and J dropped 9; count of bases not matched to a gene: 7. This CDR3 is 15 amino acids long. Germline-derived CDR1 and CDR2 are SGHTA and FQGNSA. As DNA, the CDR3 is TGTGCCAGCAGCTTAAGGGGGCAGGGGAGTTCACCCCTCCACTTT. Translating it yields CASSLRGQGSSPLHF.

This clone has a handful of counts. The chain couples TRBV30 to TRBJ1-5; possible D gene TRBD1, 5 bases. V was shortened by 5 bases and J by 2 bases, with 13 bases between the two germline ends. Germline CDR1 is GTSNPN and CDR2 is SVGIG (reference sequence). The CDR3 totals 14 residues. CDR3 sequence: CAWAVKGGNQPQHF. CDR3 in DNA: TGTGCCTGGGCCGTAAAAGGGGGCAATCAGCCCCAGCATTTT.

As DNA, the CDR3 is TGTGCCTGTCTAGCGGGAGGTTCCAATGAGCAGTTCTTC. As protein: CACLAGGSNEQFF. V is TRBV30 and J is TRBJ2-1; 11 bases are a match to TRBD2. V gave up 6 bases and J gave up 6 bases; unmatched junction bases: 4. The germline CDR1 and CDR2 sequences are GTSNPN and SVGIG (reference sequence). The CDR3 loop spans 13 amino acids.

The chain is built from TRBV10-3 and TRBJ1-1, with D tentatively TRBD1 (5 bases). Per the germline V gene, CDR1 is ENHRY and CDR2 is SYGVKD. V was cut by 6 bases and J by 5 bases, with 19 bases left in between. The CDR3 runs 15 residues. CDR3 DNA: TGTGCCATCAGCTCACAGGTAAAAGGGAATACTGAAGCTTTCTTT. This translates into CAISSQVKGNTEAFF.

This chain joins TRBV11-3 and TRBJ2-3; TRBD1 matches 9 bases. This CDR3 has 15 amino acids. Germline V gene lookup returns CDR1 SGHNT and CDR2 YENEEA. The trim removed 6 bases at V and 4 bases at J, leaving 8 bases unmatched. This CDR3 is CASSSGQGSSDTQYF. CDR3 DNA sequence: TGTGCCAGCAGTTCTGGACAGGGGTCCTCAGATACGCAGTATTTT. The full variable domain, completed using reference TRBV11-3 and TRBJ2-3, is EAGVVQSPRYKIIEKKQPVAFWCNPISGHNTLYWYLQNLGQGPELLIRYENEEAVDDSQLPKDRFSAERLKGVDSTLKIQPAELGDSAVYLCASSSGQGSSDTQYFGPGTRLTVL.

This clone was counted only a few times. V and J are TRBV9 and TRBJ1-2; the match to TRBD1 covers 8 bases. Germline lookup yields CDR1 SGDLS and CDR2 YYNGEE. Trimming cost V 0 bases and J 4 bases; bases outside gene matches: 5. The CDR3 is 15 residues long. This chain's CDR3 is CASSVGHQGAYGYTF. Written as DNA, the CDR3 is TGTGCCAGCAGCGTAGGTCACCAGGGGGCCTATGGCTACACCTTC.

This clone was seen a few times. This rearrangement joins TRBV21-1 to TRBJ1-2; TRBD1, the table's D call, lacks a check against the DNA. TRBV21-1 is described as a pseudogene. The length of the CDR3 is 13 residues. The CDR3 here is CASSNIRDKGYTF. The CDR3 DNA sequence: TGTGCCAGCAGTAATATCCGGGACAAGGGCTACACCTTC.

The CDR3 reads CASSWTGINTEAFF. The CDR3 DNA sequence: TGTGCCAGCAGCTGGACAGGGATAAACACTGAAGCTTTCTTT. The chain links TRBV5-5 to TRBJ1-1; 8 positions agree with TRBD1. V shed 3 bases and J 2 bases; nucleotides not matched to a gene: 3. CDR3 size: 14 residues. Germline V CDR1 and CDR2: SGHKS, YYEKEE (reference sequence).

Remarks on this clone: Other DNA sequences of this sample code for an identical CDR3. This sequence joins TRBV11-3 and TRBJ2-3; 10 nucleotides line up with TRBD1. Germline V lookup: CDR1 SGHNT, CDR2 YENEEA. The CDR3 consists of 15 residues. V trimming: 2 bases; J trimming: 3 bases; junction bases outside the gene matches: 2. Written as DNA, the CDR3 is TGTGCCAGCAGCTTAAGACAGGGGGCAACAGATACGCAGTATTTT. This codes for CASSLRQGATDTQYF.

V gene TRBV6-1 combines with J gene TRBJ1-4; TRBD1 matches 9 bases. The CDR3 contains 16 residues. Germline CDR1 MNHNS, CDR2 SASEGT. The ends lost 0 bases at V and 3 bases at J; junction bases unmatched: 2. The CDR3 is CASSEAGTGSNEKLFF. CDR3 DNA: TGTGCCAGCAGTGAAGCTGGGACAGGGTCTAATGAAAAACTGTTTTTT.

CDR3 nucleotide sequence: TGTGCCAGCAGCACCGGGACAGCAATCTACGAGCAGTACTTC. It translates to CASSTGTAIYEQYF. The chain uses TRBV7-9 and TRBJ2-7; TRBD1 matches 7 bases. The V gene end was trimmed by 5 bases and the J gene end by 3 bases; junction bases not matched to a gene: 7. Germline V gene lookup returns CDR1 SEHNR and CDR2 FQNEAQ (reference sequence). There are 14 residues in the CDR3. Complete variable domain (other parts from reference TRBV7-9 and TRBJ2-7): DTGVSQNPRHKITKRGQNVTFRCDPISEHNRLYWYRQTLGQGPEFLTYFQNEAQLEKSRLLSDRFSAERPKGSFSTLEIQRTEQGDSAMYLCASSTGTAIYEQYFGPGTRLTVT.

CDR3 sequence: CARSNDRLNEQFF. As DNA, the CDR3 is TGTGCCAGAAGCAACGACAGGCTGAATGAGCAGTTCTTC. The rearrangement joins TRBV7-5 to TRBJ2-1; TRBD1 is the table's D call, not checked against the DNA. TRBV7-5 constitutes a pseudogene. The CDR3 is made up of 13 amino acids.

The CDR3 region has the DNA TGCGCCAGCAGTGATGGGGCCCTGAAGCAGTACTTC. It encodes CASSDGALKQYF. This chain links TRBV10-1 with TRBJ2-7, with D perhaps matching TRBD1 (5 bases). Germline loops: CDR1 WNHNN, CDR2 SYGVQD (reference sequence). The CDR3 covers 12 residues. Trimming took off 3 bases at V and 8 bases at J, with 11 bases between the two ends.

V and J are TRBV4-1 and TRBJ1-4; 7 bases match TRBD1. CDR3 length: 11 amino acids. Trimming took 2 bases from V and 13 from J; bases not matched to a gene: 1. CDR1 is MGHRA, CDR2 YSYEKL, per germline. CDR3 region: CASSQQGGLFF. DNA for the CDR3: TGCGCCAGCAGCCAACAGGGGGGACTGTTTTTT.